These 15 T cell receptor beta chains were all obtained from the same sample, sequenced in a study of beta chain features in type 1 diabetes. Expressed TCRB transcripts were sequenced because the isolated RNA had all been reverse transcribed beforehand. Sequenced by immunoSEQ multiplex PCR; TCRdb stores in-frame clones only, minus some. The profile covers 150,000 to 160,000 clones, with around 10% appearing a single time and roughly 2% taken by the ten largest. Sequences were obtained from central memory CD4+ T cells from blood. Receptors were obtained from a man younger than 35 in good health.

This chain links TRBV9 with TRBJ2-5; 9 positions agree with TRBD1. The CDR3 is made up of 16 amino acids. The trim removed 1 base at V and 4 bases at J, leaving 8 bases unmatched. In germline, CDR1 is SGDLS, CDR2 YYNGEE. The CDR3 nucleotides read TGTGCCAGCAGCGTACGGGGACAGGGTGTTGCAGAGACCCAGTACTTC. Translation gives CASSVRGQGVAETQYF.

This clone has more than one count but fewer than ten. The chain is built from TRBV6-5 and TRBJ2-7; D is perhaps TRBD1 or TRBD2 (5 bases each). CDR1 MNHEY and CDR2 SVGAGI come from the germline V gene. This CDR3 is 14 amino acids long. The germline V and J ends were trimmed by 0 bases and 5 bases, with 11 bases remaining between them. CDR3 DNA: TGTGCCAGCAGTTACTCGATGGGGGTCCACGAGCAGTACTTC. Amino acid sequence: CASSYSMGVHEQYF.

This sequence joins TRBV28 and TRBJ1-2; weak D call: TRBD1 (5 bases). The CDR3 has 17 residues. Germline assignment: CDR1 MDHEN and CDR2 SYDVKM. V was shortened by 6 bases and J by 4 bases, with 24 bases between the two germline ends. CDR3 sequence: CASRLKGTPLRVYGYTF. The CDR3 nucleotides read TGTGCCAGCAGGTTAAAGGGTACACCCCTCAGGGTCTATGGCTACACCTTC.

About this clone: This is likely an artifact of a read error, given a far larger clone one base away. The same CDR3 arises from other DNA sequences in this sample as well. CDR3 nucleotides: TGTGCCAGCAGCCCGAGCACAGATACGCAGTATTTT. This codes for CASSPSTDTQYF. This sequence joins TRBV14 and TRBJ2-3, with D unclear. Germline CDR1 SGHDN, CDR2 FVKESK. V was clipped by 4 bases and J by 0 bases, with 2 bases between them. The CDR3 runs to 12 residues.

The chain employs TRBV2 and TRBJ1-1; no reliable D call. The V end lost 7 bases, the J end lost 2 bases, and 11 bases lay between the germline ends. CDR1 and CDR2 from the germline V gene are SNHLY and FYNNEI. The CDR3 length is 13 residues. Here the CDR3 DNA reads TGTGCCAGCAAAGGTGAGGTTAACACTGAAGCTTTCTTT. Translation: CASKGEVNTEAFF.

The chain carries TRBV2 and TRBJ2-3; D gene unclear. Germline V CDR1 and CDR2: SNHLY, FYNNEI. This CDR3 is 14 amino acids long. Trimming took off 7 bases at V and 2 bases at J, with 13 bases between the two ends. CDR3 DNA sequence: TGTGCCAGCAAATCATGGACGGACACAGATACGCAGTATTTT. Its translation is CASKSWTDTDTQYF.

V usage is TRBV7-2 and J usage is TRBJ2-2; D not resolved. Between the trimmed V and J ends, which lost 6 bases and 8 bases, there was a span of 19 bases. CDR3 length: 15 amino acids. CDR1 and CDR2 (germline): SGHTA, FQGNSA. DNA of the CDR3: TGTGCCAGCAGGATACAAGATCGGGCCCAAGGGGAGCTGTTTTTT. It yields the protein CASRIQDRAQGELFF.

The chain is built from TRBV15 and TRBJ2-1; 7 bases align to TRBD1. The CDR3 consists of 13 residues. The germline gives CDR1 LNHNV, CDR2 YYDKDF (reference sequence). The V gene end was trimmed by 3 bases and the J gene end by 4 bases; junction bases not matched to a gene: 0. In DNA, the CDR3 is TGTGCCACCAGCAGGGACAGGTACAATGAGCAGTTCTTC. Translation: CATSRDRYNEQFF.

The V call is TRBV7-2, the J call TRBJ2-1, with D unclear. The germline V gene encodes CDR1 SGHTA and CDR2 FQGNSA. V lost 5 bases and J lost 1, with 6 bases in between. This CDR3 spans 13 amino acids. The CDR3 sequence is CASSPPSYNEQFF. CDR3 DNA sequence: TGTGCCAGCAGCCCCCCTTCCTACAATGAGCAGTTCTTC.

This chain joins TRBV19 and TRBJ2-5; 12 bases align to TRBD2. V lost 3 bases, J lost 5 bases, and 10 bases stayed unmatched. Germline V lookup: CDR1 LNHDA, CDR2 SQIVND (reference sequence). This CDR3 region has 17 residues. This chain's CDR3 is CASSIRSSGRAEETQYF. The DNA of the CDR3 is TGTGCCAGTAGTATCAGGTCTAGCGGGAGGGCCGAGGAGACCCAGTACTTC.

V is TRBV7-3 and J is TRBJ1-1; a weak D match, TRBD1 (5 bases). Germline CDR1 SGHTA, CDR2 FQGTGA. The V end lost 5 bases, the J end lost 1 base, and 11 bases lay between the germline ends. CDR3 length equals 14 residues. This CDR3 is CASSAGSTNTEAFF. CDR3 bases: TGTGCCAGCAGCGCAGGGTCCACGAACACTGAAGCTTTCTTT.

In its sample, this clone was seen a few times. The gene calls are TRBV29-1 and TRBJ2-1, with TRBD1 matching 9 bases. The CDR3 is 14 residues long. Germline V gives CDR1 SQVTM, CDR2 ANQGSEA. J lost 4 bases, V lost 8 bases, and 9 bases had no gene match. This CDR3 is CSTPRDRVYNEQFF. The CDR3 DNA reads TGCAGCACTCCCCGGGACAGGGTTTACAATGAGCAGTTCTTC.

The V gene is TRBV28, the J gene TRBJ2-1; D is unresolved. CDR1 and CDR2 (germline): MDHEN, SYDVKM. The CDR3 covers 13 residues. Trimming shortened V by 1 base and J by 10 bases, and 11 bases separated the two germline ends. The CDR3 region has the DNA TGTGCCAGCAGTTTATTGTCCAGCTACGAGCAGTTCTTC. Translating it yields CASSLLSSYEQFF.

This clone has at least ten counts. The gene calls are TRBV10-3 and TRBJ2-4; tentative D call: TRBD2 (6 bases). CDR3 length: 16 amino acids. Germline CDR1 reads ENHRY; CDR2 reads SYGVKD. Trimming left V 6 bases short and J 0 bases short, with 15 bases between. CDR3 nucleotide sequence: TGTGCCATCAGCGAGAACTGGGACTTAGCCAAAAACATTCAGTACTTC. Translated: CAISENWDLAKNIQYF.

The genes are TRBV18 and TRBJ2-7; D gene uncertain. Looked up from germline, CDR1 is KGHSH and CDR2 is LQKENI. The V end was cut by 3 bases, the J end by 0 bases, with 6 bases between. This CDR3 region has 13 residues. DNA for the CDR3: TGTGCCAGCTCACCTAGTAGCTCCTACGAGCAGTACTTC. It yields the protein CASSPSSSYEQYF.